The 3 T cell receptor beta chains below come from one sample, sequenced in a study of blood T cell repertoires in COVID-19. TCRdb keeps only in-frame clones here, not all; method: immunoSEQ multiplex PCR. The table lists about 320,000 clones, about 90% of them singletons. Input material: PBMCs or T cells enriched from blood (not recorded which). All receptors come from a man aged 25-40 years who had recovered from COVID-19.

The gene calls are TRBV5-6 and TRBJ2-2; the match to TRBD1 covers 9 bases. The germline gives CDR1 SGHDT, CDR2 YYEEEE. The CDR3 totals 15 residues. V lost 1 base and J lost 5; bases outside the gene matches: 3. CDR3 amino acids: CASSLSTGGTGELFF. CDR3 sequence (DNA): TGTGCCAGCAGCTTGTCGACAGGGGGTACCGGGGAGCTGTTTTTT.

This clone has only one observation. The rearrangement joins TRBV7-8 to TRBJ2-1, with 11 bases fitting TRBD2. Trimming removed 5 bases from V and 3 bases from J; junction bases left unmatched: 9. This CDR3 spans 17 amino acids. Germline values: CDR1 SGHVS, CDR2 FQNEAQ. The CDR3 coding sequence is TGTGCCAGCAGCACCATACTAGCGGGGGCGATCTACAATGAGCAGTTCTTC. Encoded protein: CASSTILAGAIYNEQFF. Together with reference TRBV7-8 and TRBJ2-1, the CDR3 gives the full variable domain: GAGVSQSPRYKVAKRGQDVALRCDPISGHVSLFWYQQALGQGPEFLTYFQNEAQLDKSGLPSDRFFAERPEGSVSTLKIQRTQQEDSAVYLCASSTILAGAIYNEQFFGPGTRLTVL.

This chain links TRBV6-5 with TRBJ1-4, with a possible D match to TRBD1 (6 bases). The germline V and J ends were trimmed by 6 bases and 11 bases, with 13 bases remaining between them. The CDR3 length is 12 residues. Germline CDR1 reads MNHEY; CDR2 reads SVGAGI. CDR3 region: CASRRRGDKLFF. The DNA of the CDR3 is TGTGCCAGCAGGCGCAGGGGAGACAAACTGTTTTTT.